Each of the 14 T cell receptor beta chains below was sequenced from the same sample in a study of T-cell memory formation after mild COVID-19. TCRdb re-called the 5' RACE reads through MiXCR, storing one row per CDR3 protein. The sample has a few hundred thousand distinct CDR3 sequences, 24% seen once; the top ten hold about 10%. Sequencing was carried out using PBMCs or a T cell subset sorted from them (not recorded which). All receptors come from an adult woman who had mild COVID-19 (a few samples of this study predate the infection). Cell type and time point are not known.

This clonotype has just a few counts. The gene calls are TRBV12-3 or TRBV12-4 and TRBJ2-2; D assignment may be TRBD1 or TRBD2 (5 bases each). V gave up 5 bases and J gave up 0 bases, with 16 bases separating them. This CDR3 comprises 17 residues. CDR3 in DNA: TGTGCCAGCAGTGAACTAGGGGTCCTCGCGAACACCGGGGAGCTGTTTTTT. Protein sequence: CASSELGVLANTGELFF.

This clonotype was detected a few times. V and J are TRBV7-9 and TRBJ2-5, with 10 bases identical to TRBD1. This CDR3 contains 16 residues. The germline CDR1 and CDR2 sequences are SEHNR and FQNEAQ (reference sequence). V shed 5 bases and J 5 bases; nucleotides not matched to a gene: 11. CDR3 in DNA: TGTGCCAGCAGCGCCCCATTGACAGGGGGCGCGGAGACCCAGTACTTC. Translating gives CASSAPLTGGAETQYF.

This chain uses TRBV25-1 with TRBJ2-3; 9 bases map to TRBD1. V trimming: 1 base; J trimming: 3 bases; junction bases outside the gene matches: 8. This CDR3 region has 17 residues. Germline-derived CDR1 and CDR2 are MGHDK and SYGVNS. For the CDR3, the DNA is TGTGCCAGCAGTGAATTAAGGACAGGGGTGAGGACAGATACGCAGTATTTT. This translates into CASSELRTGVRTDTQYF.

The chain links TRBV11-3 to TRBJ2-1, with TRBD2 as a possible D gene (7 bases). The CDR3 has 13 residues. The V end was cut by 7 bases, the J end by 6 bases, with 13 bases between. Germline loops: CDR1 SGHNT, CDR2 YENEEA. The CDR3, as DNA: TGTGCCAGCACCACGGGGGGCTTCAATGAGCAGTTCTTC. Residues: CASTTGGFNEQFF.

This clonotype was seen only a few times. The chain uses TRBV15 and TRBJ2-1; D is possibly TRBD1 or TRBD2 (5 bases each). This CDR3 spans 13 amino acids. CDR1 and CDR2 from the germline V gene are LNHNV and YYDKDF (reference sequence). Trimming pared 1 base from V and 6 bases from J, leaving 7 bases between. The CDR3 region is CATSRAGTNEQFF. As DNA, the CDR3 is TGTGCCACCAGCAGAGCAGGGACCAATGAGCAGTTCTTC.

This clonotype was counted only a few times. The chain couples TRBV5-1 to TRBJ2-4, with 8 bases matching TRBD1. There are 13 residues in the CDR3. The germline CDR1 and CDR2 sequences are SGHRS and YFSETQ. V gave up 3 bases and J gave up 9 bases; unmatched junction bases: 5. CDR3 DNA sequence: TGCGCCAGCAGCTGGGAAGACAGGGGCATTCAGTACTTC. The encoded protein is CASSWEDRGIQYF.

This chain joins TRBV5-1 and TRBJ1-1, with unresolved D. V was cut by 2 bases and J by 3 bases, with 11 bases left in between. Looked up from germline, CDR1 is SGHRS and CDR2 is YFSETQ. The CDR3 extends over 14 amino acids. This CDR3 is CASSFSFEDTEAFF. Here the CDR3 DNA reads TGCGCCAGCAGCTTCTCCTTTGAGGACACTGAAGCTTTCTTT.

This clonotype was seen a handful of times. The V call is TRBV27, the J call TRBJ2-3; a weak D match, TRBD2 (6 bases). The germline gives CDR1 MNHEY, CDR2 SMNVEV (reference sequence). The V end was cut by 3 bases, the J end by 5 bases, with 12 bases between. The CDR3 has 14 amino acids. CDR3 sequence reads: CASSLRGAVDTQYF. The CDR3 DNA is TGTGCCAGCAGTTTGCGGGGCGCGGTAGATACGCAGTATTTT.

The V gene is TRBV7-2, the J gene TRBJ2-5, with TRBD1 as a possible D gene (5 bases). The CDR3 length is 14 residues. V was shortened by 4 bases and J by 1 base, with 10 bases between the two germline ends. Germline loops: CDR1 SGHTA, CDR2 FQGNSA. The CDR3 bases are TGTGCCAGCAGCTCCGACAGCCTCCAAGAGACCCAGTACTTC. It codes for CASSSDSLQETQYF.

This clonotype was counted between two and nine times. J is TRBJ2-7 and V is TRBV7-8; weak D call: TRBD1 (5 bases). CDR1 and CDR2 (germline): SGHVS, FQNEAQ. Between the trimmed V and J ends, which lost 0 bases and 2 bases, there was a span of 8 bases. CDR3 size: 14 residues. CDR3 loop: CASSLAQAPYEQYF. CDR3 nucleotide sequence: TGTGCCAGCAGCTTAGCACAGGCCCCCTACGAGCAGTACTTC.

There are many counts of this clonotype. The V gene is TRBV12-3 or TRBV12-4, the J gene TRBJ2-1, with 7 positions matching TRBD1. J was trimmed by 4 bases and V by 3 bases; bases with no gene match: 9. This CDR3 is 16 amino acids long. The CDR3 coding sequence is TGTGCCAGCAGTTTTGGGTCGGGGACAGTATACAATGAGCAGTTCTTC. Its translation is CASSFGSGTVYNEQFF.

There are a few counts of this clonotype. The chain has TRBV5-6 and TRBJ2-5, with TRBD2 as a possible D gene (6 bases). This CDR3 contains 16 residues. V dropped 6 bases and J dropped 1 base, with 19 bases sitting between them. Per the germline V gene, CDR1 is SGHDT and CDR2 is YYEEEE. The CDR3: CASTPRGGAIQETQYF. Written as DNA, the CDR3 is TGTGCCAGCACCCCACGGGGCGGGGCGATCCAAGAGACCCAGTACTTC.

V and J are TRBV7-9 and TRBJ2-1, with D perhaps being TRBD1 or TRBD2 (5 bases each). The CDR3 runs 14 residues. The germline gives CDR1 SEHNR, CDR2 FQNEAQ (reference sequence). The germline V and J ends were trimmed by 2 bases and 7 bases, with 12 bases remaining between them. The CDR3 DNA follows: TGTGCCAGCAGCTTATCCGGGGACCTAAATGAGCAGTTCTTC. Protein sequence: CASSLSGDLNEQFF. Full variable domain (missing parts from reference TRBV7-9 and TRBJ2-1): DTGVSQNPRHKITKRGQNVTFRCDPISEHNRLYWYRQTLGQGPEFLTYFQNEAQLEKSRLLSDRFSAERPKGSFSTLEIQRTEQGDSAMYLCASSLSGDLNEQFFGPGTRLTVL.

In this sample, this clonotype turned up a few times. The chain uses TRBV7-9 and TRBJ2-2, with D perhaps assigned TRBD1 or TRBD2 (5 bases each). The CDR3 is made up of 15 amino acids. V was pared by 3 bases and J by 6 bases, with 14 bases between. Germline CDR1 and CDR2: SEHNR and FQNEAQ (reference sequence). Here the CDR3 DNA reads TGTGCCAGCAGCTTCGGTCCGGGACCCCCCGGGGAGCTGTTTTTT. Translation: CASSFGPGPPGELFF.